A single T cell receptor beta chain is shown here with its context. A much larger clone is a single base away; this may be a read error. This sample stems from a study of T cells after yellow fever vaccination. The germline V gene has CDR1 LGHNA and CDR2 YNFKEQ. The CDR3 totals 13 residues. Germline trimming cut 0 bases from V and 12 bases from J; bases unmatched to any gene: 5. TCRdb re-derived calls from the 5' RACE reads in MiXCR, one entry per CDR3 protein. The data contain about 310,000 distinct CDR3 sequences, less than 4.5% of them seen just once; the ten biggest clones take up about a quarter.

Sequenced here: PBMCs, sampled on the day of the yellow fever booster vaccination. The chain is built from TRBV4-2 and TRBJ2-1; TRBD2 matches at 7 bases. This clonotype was obtained from a man younger than 35 who received the YFV17D yellow fever vaccine. The CDR3 loop reads CASSQERSGVQFF. The CDR3 DNA reads TGTGCCAGCAGCCAAGAACGCAGCGGGGTGCAGTTCTTC.